Below, one T cell receptor beta chain is given with its context. Antigen specificity is unknown. Survey-level immunoSEQ v3.0 assays were run. Profiling relied on immunoSEQ multiplex PCR, and the TCRdb table lists in-frame clones only, not all of them. The data contain under 30,000 clones, 75% to 85% of them singletons. The data derive from a study of long-term antiretroviral therapy in people with HIV. Points from the study as a whole: Narrower CDR3 length ranges marked HIV repertoires relative to controls.

Germline V gives CDR1 SQVTM, CDR2 ANQGSEA. The CDR3 has 15 residues. J gave up 2 bases and V 2 bases, and 7 bases lay outside the gene matches. Every sample had about 1-11 million cryopreserved PBMC in it before DNA extraction. Sequenced here: unsorted PBMCs, sampled 0.3 years after starting antiretroviral therapy. V and J are TRBV29-1 and TRBJ2-3; the match to TRBD1 covers 7 bases. The clonotype was recovered from a man in his forties with HIV. The CDR3 DNA follows: TGCAGCGTTGAATGGACAGGTCTAGTCACAGATACGCAGTATTTT. Translated, it gives CSVEWTGLVTDTQYF.